The present T cell receptor (beta chain) was sequenced within a study of T cells in Graves' hyperthyroidism and ophthalmopathy. This CDR3 is 17 amino acids long. Trimming took 2 bases from V and 0 from J, leaving 17 bases between them. Germline loops: CDR1 GTSNPN, CDR2 SVGIG (reference sequence). This clonotype was detected only a few times. TCR beta CDR3 region amplification was performed from RNA transcripts. First-round RT-PCR targeting the TCR CDR3 was performed with the HTBI primer set. MiXCR, applied by TCRdb to the multiplex PCR reads, yields one record per CDR3 protein. The table includes about 590,000 distinct CDR3 sequences, around 16% detected once.

What was sequenced was blood. The clonotype was recovered from a woman in her 30s with Graves' hyperthyroidism. This rearrangement joins TRBV30 to TRBJ2-1; D remains unclear. Written as DNA, the CDR3 is TGTGCCTGGAGTCTTCACCACCGCGCGAGCTCCTACAATGAGCAGTTCTTC. Amino acid sequence: CAWSLHHRASSYNEQFF.